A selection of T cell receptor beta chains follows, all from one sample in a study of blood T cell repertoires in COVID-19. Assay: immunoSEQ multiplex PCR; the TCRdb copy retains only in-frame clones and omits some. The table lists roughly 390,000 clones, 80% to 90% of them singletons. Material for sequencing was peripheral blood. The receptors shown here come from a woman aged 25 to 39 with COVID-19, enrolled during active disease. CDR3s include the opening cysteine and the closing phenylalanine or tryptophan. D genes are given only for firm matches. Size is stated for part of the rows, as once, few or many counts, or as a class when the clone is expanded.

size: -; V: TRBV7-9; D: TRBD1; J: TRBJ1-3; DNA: TGTGCCAGCAGCCCGACAGGGAATGTTAACACCATATATTTT; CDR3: CASSPTGNVNTIYF
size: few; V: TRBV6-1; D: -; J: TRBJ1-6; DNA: TGTGCCAGCAGTGAAGCTTCGGGGGGCAATTCACCCCTCCACTTT; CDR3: CASSEASGGNSPLHF
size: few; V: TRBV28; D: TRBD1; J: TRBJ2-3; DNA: TGTGCCAGCAACCCTTGGACAGGGGAGACAGATACGCAGTATTTT; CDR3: CASNPWTGETDTQYF
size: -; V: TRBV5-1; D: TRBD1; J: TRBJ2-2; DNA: TGCGCCAGCAAACCTAGGACAGGGGGCACCGGGGAGCTGTTTTTT; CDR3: CASKPRTGGTGELFF
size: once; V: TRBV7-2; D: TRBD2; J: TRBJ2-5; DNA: TGTGCCAGCAGCTTGGGATTAGCGGGAGTAGAGACCCAGTACTTC; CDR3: CASSLGLAGVETQYF
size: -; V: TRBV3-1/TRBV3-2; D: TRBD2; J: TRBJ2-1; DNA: TGTGCCAGCAGCTCTGGACTAGCGGGTAACAATGAGCAGTTCTTC; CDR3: CASSSGLAGNNEQFF
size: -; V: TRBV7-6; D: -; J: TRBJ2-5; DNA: TGTGCCAGCAGCTTAGGAGGGTGGGAGACCCAGTACTTC; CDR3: CASSLGGWETQYF
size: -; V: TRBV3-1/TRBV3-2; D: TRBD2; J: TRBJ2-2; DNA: TGTGCCAGCAGCCAAGCCCGACTAGCGGGAGACCGCACCGGGGAGCTGTTTTTT; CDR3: CASSQARLAGDRTGELFF
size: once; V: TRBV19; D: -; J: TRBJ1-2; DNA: TGTGCCAGTAGTATTGGGGAGAGGGCTATCTATGGCTACACCTTC; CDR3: CASSIGERAIYGYTF
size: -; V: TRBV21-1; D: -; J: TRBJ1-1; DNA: TGTGCCAGCAGCAAAGGGTGGGACAGGAGGAACACTGAAGCTTTCTTT; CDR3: CASSKGWDRRNTEAFF
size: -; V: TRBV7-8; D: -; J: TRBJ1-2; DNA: TGTGCCAGCAGCTTAGTTGCGGGTCGCTATGGCTACACCTTC; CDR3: CASSLVAGRYGYTF
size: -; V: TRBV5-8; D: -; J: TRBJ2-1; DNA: TGTGCCAGCAGCCCCCCGGGGTATGAGCAGTTCTTC; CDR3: CASSPPGYEQFF
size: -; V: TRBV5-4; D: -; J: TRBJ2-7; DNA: TGTGCCAGCAGCCGAACTACCTTAGGCGACGAGCAGTACTTC; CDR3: CASSRTTLGDEQYF
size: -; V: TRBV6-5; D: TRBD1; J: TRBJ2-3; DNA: TGTGCCAGCAGGGGACAGGCTCAGGGCACAGATACGCAGTATTTT; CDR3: CASRGQAQGTDTQYF
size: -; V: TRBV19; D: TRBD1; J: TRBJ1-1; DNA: TGTGCCAGTAGTATAGCCGGACAGGGCGACGCGGGCACTGAAGCTTTCTTT; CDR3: CASSIAGQGDAGTEAFF
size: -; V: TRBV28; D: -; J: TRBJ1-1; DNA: TGTGCCAGCAGTTTAAACCGGGATGGGAACACTGAAGCTTTCTTT; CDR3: CASSLNRDGNTEAFF
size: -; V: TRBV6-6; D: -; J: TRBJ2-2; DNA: TGTGCCAGCAGTTACTCGATCGGGACAAAGACCGGGGAGCTGTTTTTT; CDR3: CASSYSIGTKTGELFF
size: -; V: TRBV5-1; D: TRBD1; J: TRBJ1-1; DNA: TGCGCCAGCAGCTTGACCGGGACAGGGGACCCAATCACTGAAGCTTTCTTT; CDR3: CASSLTGTGDPITEAFF
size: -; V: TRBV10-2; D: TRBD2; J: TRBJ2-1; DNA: TGCGCCAGCAGGAGGGGTAGCGGGAGTACGGGGTACAATGAGCAGTTCTTC; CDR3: CASRRGSGSTGYNEQFF
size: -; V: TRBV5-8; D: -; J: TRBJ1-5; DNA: TGTGCCAGCAGTTTTATTGGCAGACACAATCAGCCCCAGCATTTT; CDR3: CASSFIGRHNQPQHF
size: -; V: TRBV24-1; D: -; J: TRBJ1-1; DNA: TGTGCCACCAGCAACAGGTTGAACACTGAAGCTTTCTTT; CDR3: CATSNRLNTEAFF
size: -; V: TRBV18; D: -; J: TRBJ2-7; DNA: TGTGCCAGCTCACCAGGCAGAAACGAGCAGTACTTC; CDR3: CASSPGRNEQYF
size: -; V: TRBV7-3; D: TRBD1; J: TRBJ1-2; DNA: TGTGCCAGCAGCTTAGGGACAGGGGAAATCACCTTC; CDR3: CASSLGTGEITF
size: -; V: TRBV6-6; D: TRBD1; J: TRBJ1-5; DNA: TGTGCCAGCAGTTACGGGACAGGGGATAGCAATCAGCCCCAGCATTTT; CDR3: CASSYGTGDSNQPQHF